These T cell receptor beta chains were read from a single sample in a study of blood T cell repertoires in COVID-19. Clones were sequenced by immunoSEQ multiplex PCR, and TCRdb holds only the in-frame ones, with some missing. In the table there are 40,000 to 50,000 clones, 70% to 85% of which are singletons. The sequencing sample was made of peripheral blood. These receptors all stem from a man in his 70s with acute or convalescent COVID-19. Both conserved end residues are part of each CDR3. D genes are given only for firm matches. Size tells how often a clone was seen (once, few, many) or the class of an expanded clone, and some rows leave it out.

>17|.|once|TRBV7-2|TRBJ2-3
TGTGCCAGCAGCTTAGTAACCGGCCAGGGTGGCGCAGATACGCAGTATTTT
CASSLVTGQGGADTQYF
>15|.|.|TRBV11-3|TRBJ1-2
TGTGCCAGCAGCCCTCGGGGGGGGGCGAGAAATGGCTACACCTTC
CASSPRGGARNGYTF
>15|.|few|TRBV30|TRBJ2-3
TGTGCCTGGAGTCAACAGGGAATTTTGACAGATACGCAGTATTTT
CAWSQQGILTDTQYF
>15|TRBD2|.|TRBV7-3|TRBJ2-3
TGTGCCAGCAGCTTAACCAGCGGGAGTGGGGATACGCAGTATTTT
CASSLTSGSGDTQYF
>16|.|.|TRBV5-6|TRBJ2-5
TGTGCCAGCAGCTTGGACGGGACAACCCTAAGTGGGACCCAGTACTTC
CASSLDGTTLSGTQYF
>17|TRBD1|.|TRBV27|TRBJ2-1
TGTGCCAGCAGTTTAACTACGGGGCAGGGGGTAAACAATGAGCAGTTCTTC
CASSLTTGQGVNNEQFF
>13|.|.|TRBV27|TRBJ1-5
TGTGCCAGCAGTGGGCAGGGTGATCAGCCCCAGCATTTT
CASSGQGDQPQHF
>15|TRBD1|.|TRBV19|TRBJ2-3
TGTGCCAGTAGTATTGGGACAGGGAGCACAGATACGCAGTATTTT
CASSIGTGSTDTQYF
>14|TRBD1|.|TRBV27|TRBJ1-5
TGTGCCAGCAGTTCAGGGGGTTACAATCAGCCCCAGCATTTT
CASSSGGYNQPQHF
>15|.|.|TRBV2|TRBJ1-3
TGTGCCAGCAGTGAGGCGGGGAGCTCTGGAAACACCATATATTTT
CASSEAGSSGNTIYF
>15|TRBD1|few|TRBV6-1|TRBJ2-1
TGTGCCAGCAGTGAACAGGGGGTTGGCTACAATGAGCAGTTCTTC
CASSEQGVGYNEQFF
>15|TRBD1|.|TRBV11-2|TRBJ2-2
TGTGCCAGCAACCAACAGGGGGGTAGCTCCGGGGAGCTGTTTTTT
CASNQQGGSSGELFF
>14|.|few|TRBV19|TRBJ2-3
TGTGCCAGTAGTCGCCGGGAGTCTGGAGATACGCAGTATTTT
CASSRRESGDTQYF
>13|TRBD2|.|TRBV11-1|TRBJ2-4
TGTGCCAGCAGCTCGGGGGGTTACAACATTCAGTACTTC
CASSSGGYNIQYF
>15|TRBD1|.|TRBV27|TRBJ2-7
TGTGCCAGCAGTACGCCCGGGACAGGGGGGAGAGAGCAGTACTTC
CASSTPGTGGREQYF
>14|TRBD1|.|TRBV3-1/TRBV3-2|TRBJ1-4
TGTGCCAGCAGCCACAGGGGGAGTTCTGAAAAACTGTTTTTT
CASSHRGSSEKLFF
>13|.|.|TRBV30|TRBJ2-7
TGTGCCTGGGAGGGGATGGGCCGGTTCAAGCAGTACTTC
CAWEGMGRFKQYF
>21|.|few|TRBV24-1|TRBJ1-4
TGTGCCACCAGTGACCGAAAGCTTGGGACATTGGATGTTCCAACTAATGAAAAACTGTTTTTT
CATSDRKLGTLDVPTNEKLFF
>13|.|once|TRBV28|TRBJ2-7
TGTGCCAGCAAGGCTGTAGCCCCCTTCGAGCAGTACTTC
CASKAVAPFEQYF
>13|.|.|TRBV30|TRBJ1-2
TGTGCCTGGTCACTACAGGCTAACTATGGCTACACCTTC
CAWSLQANYGYTF
>14|TRBD1|.|TRBV11-2|TRBJ1-4
TGTGCCAGCAGCTTAGGGACAGGGGGCGAAAAACTGTTTTTT
CASSLGTGGEKLFF
>16|.|.|TRBV19|TRBJ2-3
TGTGCCAGTAGTATGAGCCCAGGGTTAAGGACAGATACGCAGTATTTT
CASSMSPGLRTDTQYF
>17|TRBD1|.|TRBV5-5|TRBJ1-4
TGTGCCAGCAGCTCCGGGACAGGACCTACAACTAATGAAAAACTGTTTTTT
CASSSGTGPTTNEKLFF
>15|.|once|TRBV4-2|TRBJ1-3
TGTGCCAGCAGCCAACTTATGAGCTCTGGAAACACCATATATTTT
CASSQLMSSGNTIYF
>11|.|.|TRBV5-4|TRBJ1-2
TGTGCCAGCAGGGCAGGGTATGGCTACACCTTC
CASRAGYGYTF
>13|.|once|TRBV18|TRBJ1-1
TGTGCCAGCTCCCCCGGACTGGACACTGAAGCTTTCTTT
CASSPGLDTEAFF
>14|.|few|TRBV14|TRBJ1-1
TGTGCCAGCAGCCCAGGAGTCCGACAGCCCGAAGCTTTCTTT
CASSPGVRQPEAFF
>15|TRBD1|few|TRBV7-2|TRBJ1-1
TGTGCCAGCAGCCTCATACAGGGGGCGGGCACTGAAGCTTTCTTT
CASSLIQGAGTEAFF
>15|.|.|TRBV5-1|TRBJ1-1
TGCGCCAGCAGCCGTATTCCCCAACAGGGAACTGAAGCTTTCTTT
CASSRIPQQGTEAFF
>15|.|.|TRBV2|TRBJ2-5
TGTGCCAGCAGGGAACAGGGCATTGGGTTGGAGACCCAGTACTTC
CASREQGIGLETQYF
>14|TRBD2|.|TRBV6-5|TRBJ2-7
TGTGCCACCTACGCTAGCGGGAGACCCTACGAGCAGTACTTC
CATYASGRPYEQYF
>13|.|once|TRBV7-3|TRBJ1-2
TGTGCCAGCAGCGCACGGGATGGAGATGGCTACACCTTC
CASSARDGDGYTF
>13|.|.|TRBV10-3|TRBJ2-7
TGTGCCATCAGCAGGGGAAGTTCCTCCGAGCAGTACTTC
CAISRGSSSEQYF
>12|.|.|TRBV28|TRBJ1-1
TGTGCCAGCAGACAGGGTAACACTGAAGCTTTCTTT
CASRQGNTEAFF
>17|TRBD1|.|TRBV10-1|TRBJ1-2
TGCGCCAGCAGTGAGTCCGGTGGGAGACAGGGGGGGAATGGCTACACCTTC
CASSESGGRQGGNGYTF
>15|.|.|TRBV18|TRBJ1-3
TGTGCCAGCTCGCCCCAGGGGAGTAATCGAAACACCATATATTTT
CASSPQGSNRNTIYF
>14|.|.|TRBV4-1|TRBJ1-3
TGCGCCAGCAGATCCCAGGTCGCGGGAAACACCATATATTTT
CASRSQVAGNTIYF
>13|.|.|TRBV5-1|TRBJ1-1
TGCGCCAGCACTAGATCAGACAACACTGAAGCTTTCTTT
CASTRSDNTEAFF
>15|.|.|TRBV11-3|TRBJ2-2
TGTGCCAGCAGCTTAGGGGGCAGGGTCACCGGGGAGCTGTTTTTT
CASSLGGRVTGELFF
>14|TRBD2|once|TRBV9|TRBJ2-3
TGTGCCAGCAGCACCGGACTAGCTCAGTATACGCAGTATTTT
CASSTGLAQYTQYF
>18|TRBD1|.|TRBV11-2|TRBJ1-1
TGTGCCAGCAGCTTAGCGGACAGGGTGGCGTTACTGAACACTGAAGCTTTCTTT
CASSLADRVALLNTEAFF
>15|TRBD2|.|TRBV5-1|TRBJ2-3
TGCGCCAGCAGCGTTAGCGGGAGGGCCATAGATACGCAGTATTTT
CASSVSGRAIDTQYF
>14|TRBD1|.|TRBV6-5|TRBJ2-2
TGTGCCAGCAGTCCGACAGGGACAGGCGGGGAGCTGTTTTTT
CASSPTGTGGELFF
>14|.|.|TRBV18|TRBJ1-6
TGTGCCAGCTCACCACGGCAGAATCTGGCCCCCCTCCACTTT
CASSPRQNLAPLHF